The 3 T cell receptor beta chains presented below share a single source sample, sequenced in a study of beta chain features in type 1 diabetes. The isolated RNA, all of it, was reverse transcribed, so expressed TCRB transcripts were what got sequenced. Assay used: immunoSEQ multiplex PCR; TCRdb lists only in-frame clones, some missing. The sample consists of under 800,000 clones, around 15% of them appearing once. The sequenced material came from naive CD4+ T cells from blood. Source of these receptors: a man aged 18 to 35 in good health.

CDR3 sequence: CASSLVLAETQYF. The CDR3 DNA is TGTGCCAGCAGCTTAGTTCTAGCAGAGACCCAGTACTTC. The rearrangement uses TRBV7-3 and TRBJ2-5, with D perhaps matching TRBD2 (5 bases). The CDR3 consists of 13 residues. Trimming pared 2 bases from V and 4 bases from J, leaving 8 bases between. Germline CDR1 is SGHTA and CDR2 is FQGTGA.

The V and J genes are TRBV15 and TRBJ2-2, with TRBD2 as a possible D gene (6 bases). The V and J ends lost 3 bases and 7 bases respectively, with 15 bases between them. This CDR3 has 15 amino acids. The germline V gene has CDR1 LNHNV and CDR2 YYDKDF (reference sequence). CDR3 amino acids: CATSREVRGNGELFF. The CDR3, as DNA: TGTGCCACCAGCAGGGAGGTCCGGGGGAACGGGGAGCTGTTTTTT.

On this clone: This same CDR3 is encoded by further DNA sequences in the sample. The chain employs TRBV10-3 and TRBJ2-5; unclear D gene. Between the trimmed V and J ends, which lost 6 bases and 2 bases, there was a span of 7 bases. Germline CDR1 and CDR2: ENHRY and SYGVKD. The CDR3 runs 12 residues. The CDR3 loop reads CAIRDPQETQYF. The CDR3 DNA reads TGTGCCATCAGGGATCCACAAGAGACCCAGTACTTC.